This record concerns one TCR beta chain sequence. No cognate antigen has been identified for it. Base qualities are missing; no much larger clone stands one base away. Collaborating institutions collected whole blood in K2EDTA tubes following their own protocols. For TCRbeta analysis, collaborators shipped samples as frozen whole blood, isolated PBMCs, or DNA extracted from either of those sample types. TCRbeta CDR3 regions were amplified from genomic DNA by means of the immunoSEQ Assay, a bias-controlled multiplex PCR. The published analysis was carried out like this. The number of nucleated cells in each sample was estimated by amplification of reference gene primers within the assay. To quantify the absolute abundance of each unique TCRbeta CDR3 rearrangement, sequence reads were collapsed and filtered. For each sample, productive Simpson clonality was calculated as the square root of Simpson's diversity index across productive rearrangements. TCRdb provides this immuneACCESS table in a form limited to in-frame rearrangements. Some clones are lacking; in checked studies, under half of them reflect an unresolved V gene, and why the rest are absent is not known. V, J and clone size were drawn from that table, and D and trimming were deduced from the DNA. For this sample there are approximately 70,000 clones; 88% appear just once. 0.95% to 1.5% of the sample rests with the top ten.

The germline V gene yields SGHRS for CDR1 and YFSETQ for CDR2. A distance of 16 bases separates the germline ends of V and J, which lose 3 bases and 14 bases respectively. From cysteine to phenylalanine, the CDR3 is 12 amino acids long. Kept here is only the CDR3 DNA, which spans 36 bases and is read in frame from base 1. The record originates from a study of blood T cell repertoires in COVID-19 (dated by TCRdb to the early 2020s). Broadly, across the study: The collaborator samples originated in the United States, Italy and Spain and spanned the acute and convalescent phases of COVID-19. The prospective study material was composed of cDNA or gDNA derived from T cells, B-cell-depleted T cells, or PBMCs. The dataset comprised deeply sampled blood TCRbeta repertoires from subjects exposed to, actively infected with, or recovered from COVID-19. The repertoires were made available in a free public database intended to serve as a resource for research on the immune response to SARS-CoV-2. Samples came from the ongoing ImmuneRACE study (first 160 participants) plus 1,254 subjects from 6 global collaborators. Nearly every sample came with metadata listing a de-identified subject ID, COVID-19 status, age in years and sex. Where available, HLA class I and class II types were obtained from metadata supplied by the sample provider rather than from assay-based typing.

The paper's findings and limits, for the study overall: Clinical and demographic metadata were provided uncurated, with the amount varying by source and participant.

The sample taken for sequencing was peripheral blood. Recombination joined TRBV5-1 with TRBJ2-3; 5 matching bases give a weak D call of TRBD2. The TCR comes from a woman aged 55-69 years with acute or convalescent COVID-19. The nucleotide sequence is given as TGCGCCAGCAGCTCCAACCGGGAACGTACGTATTTT. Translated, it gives CASSSNRERTYF.